This is a list of T cell receptor beta chains from one sample in a study of OX40 agonist ivuxolimab in advanced cancers. Sequenced by immunoSEQ multiplex PCR; TCRdb stores in-frame clones only, minus some. This sample has 75,000 or so clones, with approximately 84% found just once. Sequencing was performed on CD4+ or CD8+ T cells sorted from blood, taken in a trial of the OX40 agonist ivuxolimab. The source of these receptors is an adult with an advanced solid tumor such as melanoma, head and neck, liver or kidney cancer. Both conserved end residues are trimmed from each CDR3. The order of the fields is J gene, CDR3 length, V gene, CDR3 protein.

TRBJ1-4,13,TRBV4-2,ASSQGQGDGEKLF
TRBJ2-5,10,TRBV5-1,ASSLERSAQY
TRBJ2-7,13,TRBV4-3,ASSQEGFSSYEQY
TRBJ2-5,12,TRBV7-9,ASSFSTYRETQY
TRBJ2-1,12,TRBV7-9,ASSAYTIYNEQF
TRBJ2-6,15,TRBV19,ASSMIFRDPGANVLT
TRBJ2-7,12,TRBV7-9,ASSLVGHTYEQY
TRBJ2-7,12,TRBV13,ASSLGDRGFEQY
TRBJ1-5,13,TRBV7-9,ASSLGTYANQPQH
TRBJ2-2,11,TRBV5-6,ASSLAGPGELF
TRBJ2-7,12,TRBV9,ASSPTGKPNEQY
TRBJ2-7,11,TRBV30,AWSEAGPYEQY
TRBJ2-7,13,TRBV5-1,ASSLGAGDYGEQY
TRBJ1-5,16,TRBV30,AWSISRGIPPIGQPQH
TRBJ2-7,13,TRBV28,ASSLSRIDSYEQY
TRBJ2-7,9,TRBV30,AWMGAYEQY
TRBJ1-6,13,TRBV30,AWSGRTGWNSPLH
TRBJ2-2,16,TRBV10-3,AISETSSGGASTGELF
TRBJ2-3,14,TRBV19,ASSPSGDRGADTQY
TRBJ2-1,13,TRBV5-4,ASSPRTSGSNEQF
TRBJ2-5,12,TRBV7-6,ASSLRAGPETQY
TRBJ1-2,12,TRBV27,ASSLRGRGDGYT